A selection of T cell receptor beta chains follows, all from one sample in a study of cytomegalovirus exposure and HLA in healthy donors. The data were produced by immunoSEQ multiplex PCR, yet TCRdb's version contains in-frame clones alone and is incomplete. The sample yields some 130,000 clones, around 77% seen once. Sequencing used PBMCs. These receptors came from a man aged 30 to 45 in good health. The CDR3 runs from the conserved cysteine through the conserved F or W.

V: TRBV4-1; J: TRBJ1-6; length: 15; CDR3: CASSRDTPGNSPLHF
V: TRBV6-5; J: TRBJ2-1; length: 14; CDR3: CATALGGAGDEQFF
V: TRBV2; J: TRBJ2-2; length: 14; CDR3: CASSARGYAGELFF
V: TRBV2; J: TRBJ1-3; length: 14; CDR3: CASSPGHSGNTIYF
V: TRBV2; J: TRBJ2-1; length: 14; CDR3: CASSLELAYNEQFF
V: TRBV29-1; J: TRBJ1-2; length: 14; CDR3: CSANTGKLNYGYTF
V: TRBV4-1; J: TRBJ2-7; length: 13; CDR3: CASSQPSGYEQYF
V: TRBV28; J: TRBJ1-2; length: 13; CDR3: CASRMGGLYGYTF
V: TRBV6-1; J: TRBJ2-1; length: 15; CDR3: CASRGLAGGGNEQFF
V: TRBV28; J: TRBJ1-1; length: 14; CDR3: CASSSPPRFTEAFF
V: TRBV19; J: TRBJ2-3; length: 16; CDR3: CASTTLGSGDTDTQYF
V: TRBV6-5; J: TRBJ2-7; length: 15; CDR3: CASKEGIGIAYEQYF
V: TRBV28; J: TRBJ1-2; length: 12; CDR3: CASSLEVGGYTF
V: TRBV6-6; J: TRBJ1-2; length: 14; CDR3: CASRDTGVNYGYTF
V: TRBV7-6; J: TRBJ1-2; length: 15; CDR3: CASSLAQGANYGYTF
V: TRBV5-4; J: TRBJ2-1; length: 15; CDR3: CASSFPRQHYNEQFF
V: TRBV6-6; J: TRBJ1-2; length: 16; CDR3: CASSYSPGQGAYGYTF
V: TRBV7-6; J: TRBJ2-1; length: 16; CDR3: CASSLGVLAGDNEQFF
V: TRBV28; J: TRBJ2-7; length: 12; CDR3: CASVGGKYEQYF
V: TRBV5-1; J: TRBJ2-7; length: 14; CDR3: CASSSSGASYEQYF
V: TRBV9; J: TRBJ1-2; length: 16; CDR3: CASSDLAGGEGYGYTF
V: TRBV7-9; J: TRBJ1-4; length: 15; CDR3: CASSFRGPTNEKLFF
V: TRBV6-5; J: TRBJ2-7; length: 14; CDR3: CASSRTPPVREQYF
V: TRBV4-3; J: TRBJ1-3; length: 15; CDR3: CASSQVTGAGNTIYF
V: TRBV7-9; J: TRBJ1-1; length: 12; CDR3: CSSSHGIYEAFF
V: TRBV14; J: TRBJ2-7; length: 14; CDR3: CASSQWGLAYEQYF
V: TRBV27; J: TRBJ2-1; length: 14; CDR3: CASRRDRGGNEQFF
V: TRBV6-1; J: TRBJ2-6; length: 13; CDR3: CASRTGEANVLTF
V: TRBV7-3; J: TRBJ2-1; length: 15; CDR3: CASSLWGGGYNEQFF
V: TRBV19; J: TRBJ2-2; length: 15; CDR3: CASSIGQGSTGELFF
V: TRBV9; J: TRBJ2-5; length: 17; CDR3: CASSSGTSGRWTETQYF
V: TRBV28; J: TRBJ1-2; length: 13; CDR3: CASSPTGENGYTF
V: TRBV5-1; J: TRBJ2-7; length: 15; CDR3: CASSQDRQGGGEQYF
V: TRBV10-1; J: TRBJ2-1; length: 15; CDR3: CASSSSGSGDNEQFF
V: TRBV18; J: TRBJ2-2; length: 16; CDR3: CASSPRQGQGTGELFF
V: TRBV2; J: TRBJ2-1; length: 15; CDR3: CASSVGLAGYNEQFF
V: TRBV4-1; J: TRBJ1-2; length: 14; CDR3: CASSQVGGLEGYTF
V: TRBV19; J: TRBJ2-2; length: 15; CDR3: CASSSDRGHTGELFF
V: TRBV6-5; J: TRBJ1-1; length: 14; CDR3: CASSPGQVNTEAFF